This TCR beta chain was documented in a study of blood T cell repertoires in COVID-19. Study summary: COVID-19 samples, acute and convalescent, were from the United States, Italy and Spain. Sources were T cells, B-cell-depleted T cells, or PBMCs; the material itself was cDNA or gDNA.

CDR3 length equals 14 residues. V was shortened by 6 bases and J by 4 bases, with 13 bases between the two germline ends. Looked up from germline, CDR1 is LGHDT and CDR2 is YNNKEL (reference sequence). Libraries were prepared by immunoSEQ multiplex PCR; TCRdb keeps only in-frame clonotypes and omits some of them. The sample holds 360,000 or so clones, roughly 90% seen once. While infection was still active, Seattle patients were enrolled and then followed longitudinally. This clone was detected a few times. The chain links TRBV3-1 (or the pseudogene TRBV3-2) to TRBJ1-3; D may be TRBD1 (5 bases). Sequenced input: peripheral blood. The receptor was isolated from a woman aged 55-69 years with COVID-19, enrolled during active disease. The CDR3 nucleotides are TGTGCCAGCAGACTCGGGGGGTACGGAAACACCATATATTTT. Encoded protein: CASRLGGYGNTIYF.